Listed below are T cell receptor beta chains from one sample, sequenced in a study of T cells in Graves' hyperthyroidism and ophthalmopathy. TCRdb processed the multiplex PCR reads anew with MiXCR; each CDR3 protein has one entry. The sample consists of a few hundred thousand distinct CDR3 sequences, more than 15% of them appearing once. Sequencing input: blood. The receptor set was obtained from a woman in her 30s with Graves' hyperthyroidism. Each CDR3 is given without its conserved first and last residue.

J,V,CDR3
TRBJ2-7,TRBV29-1,SVEERIGTGVYEQY
TRBJ2-2,TRBV20-1,SAPGLAGTGELF
TRBJ2-1,TRBV3-1,ASSQEGGLGEQF
TRBJ2-1,TRBV27,ASSPDYPYNEQF
TRBJ2-1,TRBV20-1,SARRQAYNEQF
TRBJ1-1,TRBV29-1,SGKTGGITEAF
TRBJ2-1,TRBV20-1,SATLANEQF
TRBJ2-1,TRBV3-1,ASSQVVRGRNDDEQF
TRBJ1-4,TRBV2,ASRIGEKLF
TRBJ1-1,TRBV20-1,SAYTGAAF
TRBJ2-1,TRBV28,ASIPMPASRRNEQF
TRBJ2-4,TRBV28,ATRISGSVDIQY
TRBJ1-6,TRBV30,AWSRPEWGSSPLH
TRBJ1-5,TRBV28,ASSRRQGSKDQPQH
TRBJ2-1,TRBV30,AWSVTGSSYNEQF
TRBJ2-5,TRBV29-1,SVEVIRESGGTQY
TRBJ2-2,TRBV7-6,ASRTGLAGTGELF
TRBJ1-1,TRBV6-1,ASRGAGRIPEAF
TRBJ2-5,TRBV7-9,ASSAPARGWTQY
TRBJ2-1,TRBV9,ASSVVRENYNEQF
TRBJ2-1,TRBV6-2/TRBV6-3,ASSPRLVAYNEQF
TRBJ2-1,TRBV18,ASSPPTGLGNEQF